These T cell receptor beta chains were read from a single sample in a study of chemoradiotherapy in HPV16-positive cancers. The assay was immunoSEQ multiplex PCR, and TCRdb's table has in-frame clones only and misses some. The data contain around 7,200 clones, around 74% of them singletons. Sampling took place from a patient who underwent chemoradiotherapy. Source of these receptors: a human donor with HPV-associated anogenital cancer. Each CDR3 is given with its conserved first and last residue. Each record gives: J gene, V gene, D gene, clone size, CDR3 length, CDR3 DNA, CDR3 protein. The D gene is left open where the match is weak. Where a row states a size, it is once, few, many or the class of an expanded clone; other rows omit it.

TRBJ1-2 | TRBV28 | - | - | 13 | TGTGCCAGCAGGTCCCAGGGAACCTATGGCTACACCTTC | CASRSQGTYGYTF
TRBJ2-3 | TRBV18 | - | - | 14 | TGTGCCAGCTCACCACCGCACGGCGGAGATACGCAGTATTTT | CASSPPHGGDTQYF
TRBJ2-3 | TRBV1 | - | - | 13 | TGCACCAGCAGCCAAGATCTGGTAGATACGCAGTATTTT | CTSSQDLVDTQYF
TRBJ1-3 | TRBV9 | - | once | 15 | TGTGCCAGCAGCGTAAGCGGTACCTCTGGAAACACCATATATTTT | CASSVSGTSGNTIYF
TRBJ1-1 | TRBV30 | - | few | 12 | TGTGCCTGGGGACAGTTAAACACTGAAGCTTTCTTT | CAWGQLNTEAFF
TRBJ1-2 | TRBV11-2 | - | - | 13 | TGTGCCAGCAGCCCTGGACAAAACTATGGCTACACCTTC | CASSPGQNYGYTF
TRBJ1-1 | TRBV7-2 | - | - | 14 | TGTGCCAGCAGCTTAGCGCGGAGTATCCCTGAAGCTTTCTTT | CASSLARSIPEAFF
TRBJ1-1 | TRBV19 | - | - | 12 | TGTGCCAGTAGTATACGGGACACTGAAGCTTTCTTT | CASSIRDTEAFF
TRBJ2-7 | TRBV7-2 | TRBD1 | - | 16 | TGTGCCAGCAGCTGGGGGGACAGGTTAAGCTCCTACGAGCAGTACTTC | CASSWGDRLSSYEQYF
TRBJ2-7 | TRBV10-3 | TRBD2 | - | 18 | TGTGCCATCAGTGAGTCGGGGAGGGGCGGGCGAAACACCTACGAGCAGTACTTC | CAISESGRGGRNTYEQYF
TRBJ2-3 | TRBV6-1 | - | - | 16 | TGTGCCAGCAGTGAAGGGGCTCTTAGAAGCACAGATACGCAGTATTTT | CASSEGALRSTDTQYF
TRBJ1-2 | TRBV7-9 | - | few | 13 | TGTGCCAGCAGGGGAGGGGACCACTATGGCTACACCTTC | CASRGGDHYGYTF
TRBJ1-6 | TRBV30 | - | - | 12 | TGTGCCTGGAGTGTAGGGCGTTCACCCCTCCACTTT | CAWSVGRSPLHF
TRBJ1-3 | TRBV4-2 | - | - | 15 | TGTGCCAGCAGCCAAGGTCTGGGAGCTGGAAACACCATATATTTT | CASSQGLGAGNTIYF
TRBJ1-2 | TRBV7-2 | TRBD1 | - | 14 | TGTGCCAGCAGCCTCCAAACAGGGGAGGAGGGCTACACCTTC | CASSLQTGEEGYTF
TRBJ1-4 | TRBV7-9 | - | few | 15 | TGTGCCAGCAGCTTCCACACCGCAACTAATGAAAAACTGTTTTTT | CASSFHTATNEKLFF
TRBJ1-4 | TRBV29-1 | TRBD1 | - | 15 | TGCAGCGTGAAAGGGACAGGGGGCCCAGGTGAAAAACTGTTTTTT | CSVKGTGGPGEKLFF
TRBJ2-1 | TRBV7-8 | - | - | 17 | TGTGCCAGCAGTGTGCGCAACCCTTCTTCCGAATTGGGAGAGCAGTTCTTC | CASSVRNPSSELGEQFF
TRBJ2-7 | TRBV27 | - | few | 14 | TGTGCCAGCAGTCCAGCGGGACAGGTCTACGAGCAGTACTTC | CASSPAGQVYEQYF
TRBJ2-2 | TRBV9 | - | - | 16 | TGTGCCAGCAGCTACCAAGGGACCGCGAACACCGGGGAGCTGTTTTTT | CASSYQGTANTGELFF
TRBJ2-7 | TRBV6-1 | - | once | 14 | TGTGCCAGCAGCCTATCGACAGCTCCCTACGAGCAGTACTTC | CASSLSTAPYEQYF
TRBJ2-7 | TRBV7-2 | TRBD2 | - | 15 | TGTGCCAGCAGCTCACTAGCGGGGGCTCGTGGAGAGCAGTACTTC | CASSSLAGARGEQYF
TRBJ1-6 | TRBV18 | - | - | 15 | TGTGCCAGCACCCAGTGGAGCTCCTATAATTCACCCCTCCACTTT | CASTQWSSYNSPLHF
TRBJ2-1 | TRBV4-1 | TRBD1 | - | 15 | TGCGCCAGCAGCCTCGGGACAGTAGAGTACAATGAGCAGTTCTTC | CASSLGTVEYNEQFF
TRBJ2-1 | TRBV19 | TRBD2 | - | 14 | TGTGCCAGTAAACGGGGACTAGACGTCAATGAGCAGTTCTTC | CASKRGLDVNEQFF
TRBJ2-2 | TRBV19 | - | - | 17 | TGTGCCAGTAGTCTCCAGGGGCCCCCGGCGAACACCGGGGAGCTGTTTTTT | CASSLQGPPANTGELFF
TRBJ2-7 | TRBV19 | TRBD1 | few | 16 | TGTGCCAGTAGTATGGGATACGGGACAGGGATGGGGGAGCAGTACTTC | CASSMGYGTGMGEQYF
TRBJ2-7 | TRBV6-5 | - | - | 13 | TGTGCCAGCAGTTACTGGGGTGTGGGCGAGCAGTACTTC | CASSYWGVGEQYF
TRBJ2-3 | TRBV9 | - | - | 15 | TGTGCCAGCAGCCCAGGGGGGTCTAACACAGATACGCAGTATTTT | CASSPGGSNTDTQYF
TRBJ1-1 | TRBV5-4 | - | - | 17 | TGTGCCAGCAGCTTGGCTTGGGGACGTTTAATGAACACTGAAGCTTTCTTT | CASSLAWGRLMNTEAFF
TRBJ1-5 | TRBV6-6 | - | - | 15 | TGTGCCAGCAGTTACTCGACAGGCTGGGGTCAGCCCCAGCATTTT | CASSYSTGWGQPQHF
TRBJ1-1 | TRBV7-8 | - | once | 13 | TGTGCCAGCAGCCCTTGGGAAGGGACTGAAGCTTTCTTT | CASSPWEGTEAFF
TRBJ1-5 | TRBV28 | - | - | 12 | TGTGCCAGCCAACAAATCAATCAGCCCCAGCATTTT | CASQQINQPQHF
TRBJ2-3 | TRBV28 | TRBD2 | - | 20 | TGTGCCAGCAGTTTATTTGGGGGGGGAAGGAACAAGGGGACTACAGATACGCAGTATTTT | CASSLFGGGRNKGTTDTQYF
TRBJ2-7 | TRBV5-1 | TRBD1 | - | 14 | TGCGCCAGCAGCTCCGGACAGGACTGGTACGAGCAGTACTTC | CASSSGQDWYEQYF
TRBJ1-3 | TRBV11-2 | - | - | 17 | TGTGCCAGCAGCTTAGATCGCCGTGGGCTTTCTGGAAACACCATATATTTT | CASSLDRRGLSGNTIYF
TRBJ2-1 | TRBV18 | TRBD2 | - | 14 | TGTGCCAGCTCACCGTCTAGCGGTTACAATGAGCAGTTCTTC | CASSPSSGYNEQFF
TRBJ1-6 | TRBV7-8 | TRBD1 | - | 15 | TGTGCCAGCAGCCTTCAAGGGGACAGGGGTTCACCCCTCCACTTT | CASSLQGDRGSPLHF
TRBJ2-1 | TRBV5-1 | TRBD2 | - | 15 | TGCGCCAGCAGCTTATCGGGGGGGAGCCCTAATGAGCAGTTCTTC | CASSLSGGSPNEQFF
TRBJ1-1 | TRBV4-2 | - | - | 13 | TGTGCCAGCAGCCAAGAATGGGGCGCTGAAGCTTTCTTT | CASSQEWGAEAFF
TRBJ1-4 | TRBV28 | - | - | 13 | TGTGCCAGTACGACACATTCTAATGAAAAACTGTTTTTT | CASTTHSNEKLFF
TRBJ2-5 | TRBV10-3 | TRBD2 | - | 13 | TGTGCCATAGGGAGGGACCCCCAAGAGACCCAGTACTTC | CAIGRDPQETQYF
TRBJ2-3 | TRBV5-1 | - | - | 16 | TGCGCCAGCAGCTGGGACCGGAGGGTTGGCACAGATACGCAGTATTTT | CASSWDRRVGTDTQYF
TRBJ1-4 | TRBV7-9 | - | few | 12 | TGTGCCAGCAGCCTATCCTCTCAAAAACTGTTTTTT | CASSLSSQKLFF
TRBJ1-6 | TRBV5-1 | - | - | 14 | TGCGCCAGCAGCTTGGTGGACACAAATTCACCCCTCCACTTT | CASSLVDTNSPLHF
TRBJ2-7 | TRBV7-3 | TRBD2 | once | 18 | TGTGCCAGCAGCCCAGCCGGGACTAGCGGGGGGCCCTCCTACGAGCAGTACTTC | CASSPAGTSGGPSYEQYF
TRBJ2-5 | TRBV11-2 | TRBD1 | few | 14 | TGTGCCAGCAGCTTTACAGGGGGCGGGGAGACCCAGTACTTC | CASSFTGGGETQYF
TRBJ1-5 | TRBV28 | TRBD1 | - | 15 | TGTGCCAGCAGTTTTAGGGGGCGCGGGAATCAGCCCCAGCATTTT | CASSFRGRGNQPQHF
TRBJ2-7 | TRBV5-1 | - | - | 13 | TGCGCCAGCAGCTTGGGGTACATCAACGAGCAGTACTTC | CASSLGYINEQYF
TRBJ1-4 | TRBV6-1 | TRBD1 | - | 21 | TGTGCCAGCAGTGAACAGGGAAGGGACAGGGGCCGGGTGTCAACTAATGAAAAACTGTTTTTT | CASSEQGRDRGRVSTNEKLFF
TRBJ2-3 | TRBV7-9 | - | - | 14 | TGTGCCAGCAGCTTAGACAGGTGGACAGATACGCAGTATTTT | CASSLDRWTDTQYF
TRBJ2-7 | TRBV25-1 | TRBD2 | once | 17 | TGTGCCAGCAGTGATCTTAGCGGGGGGGCCCTAGGGTACGAGCAGTACTTC | CASSDLSGGALGYEQYF
TRBJ1-1 | TRBV11-3 | - | - | 12 | TGTGCCAGCAGCTTAGAGAATGGGGAGGCTTTCTTT | CASSLENGEAFF
TRBJ2-3 | TRBV7-6 | - | - | 15 | TGTGCCAGCTCTCCGGAGTCGGGGTTTGGAGATACGCAGTATTTT | CASSPESGFGDTQYF
TRBJ1-6 | TRBV4-1 | - | - | 15 | TGCGCCAGCAGCCAAGATAGGACCTATAATTCACCCCTCCACTTT | CASSQDRTYNSPLHF